Included here is one T cell receptor beta chain sequence, with context. Its antigen is unidentified. This specimen comes from a study of CXCR3-negative and CXCR3-positive naive CD8 T cells. Findings and limits, study-wide: Cryopreservation partially decreased CXCR3 expression, and most assays used fresh PBMCs. CXCR3-positive naive cells carried more hydrophobic TRB CDR3s than CXCR3-negative naive cells did.

Within the CD8+ T cell compartment, naive cells were CD45RO-CCR7+CD27+CD95-. Germline CDR1 is LGHNA and CDR2 is YSLEER. CDR3 length: 16 amino acids. Via 5' RACE with UMI labels, TRB cDNA libraries were prepared. With the 5' RACE reads reprocessed, TCRdb shows one record per CDR3 protein and no DNA. The sample data list 55,000 to 75,000 distinct CDR3 sequences. This clonotype originated in a human donor in good health. Some clones in this sample may be carry-over from other donors' samples. This sequence joins TRBV4-3 and TRBJ2-1; lacking DNA, the TRBD2 call made by TCRdb goes unchecked. Sequencing input: naive CXCR3+ CD8+ T cells from blood. Subset specified: CD45RO-CCR7+CD27+CD95- naive CD8+ T cells expressing CXCR3 (TNR3+). CDR3 region: CASSQGRGSSYNEQFF.